These T cell receptor beta chains were read from a single sample in a study of blood T cell repertoires in COVID-19. TCRdb's table, derived via immunoSEQ multiplex PCR, lists solely in-frame clones and lacks some. The sample contains 91,000 or so clones, approximately 86% of which appear only once. The specimen was peripheral blood. Receptor source: a woman aged 55-69 years in a cohort sampled during active or convalescent COVID-19. The CDR3 runs from the conserved cysteine through the conserved F or W.

TRBJ1-6,TRBV29-1,CSVGEGVNSPLHF
TRBJ2-1,TRBV3-1/TRBV3-2,CASSSYSGGTYNEQFF
TRBJ1-4,TRBV5-4,CASKPGGATNEKLFF
TRBJ2-1,TRBV10-1,CASSSTGGATSGGNEQFF
TRBJ2-5,TRBV19,CASSRGKQETQYF
TRBJ2-4,TRBV21-1,CASSKVRLGLVVKAKNIQYF
TRBJ2-7,TRBV7-8,CASSPQASGSHEQYF
TRBJ2-2,TRBV9,CASSAPSRPSGELFF
TRBJ1-6,TRBV9,CASSTRDRGSSPLHF
TRBJ1-5,TRBV7-9,CASSSRSDRGSQPQHF
TRBJ1-5,TRBV28,CASGTGTGGFNQPQHF
TRBJ2-6,TRBV5-1,CASTPGSAGANVLTF
TRBJ2-7,TRBV29-1,CSVIQSSGPSYEQYF
TRBJ1-3,TRBV9,CASSVGPGTGGNTIYF
TRBJ2-7,TRBV5-5,CASSLVGTHGQYF
TRBJ1-6,TRBV7-9,CASSLLGGNSPLHF
TRBJ2-3,TRBV11-2,CASSLTRAQYF
TRBJ1-4,TRBV5-1,CASGLGQGNNEKLFF
TRBJ2-1,TRBV3-1/TRBV3-2,CASSQRTGGGEQFF
TRBJ2-2,TRBV7-2,CASSLYGSHAGELFF
TRBJ2-4,TRBV19,CASSSVPPAAKNIQYF
TRBJ1-1,TRBV5-1,CASSLSGPTTEAFF
TRBJ2-3,TRBV7-2,CASSLYDRHTDTQYF
TRBJ1-1,TRBV6-5,CAGRTGVTTEAFF
TRBJ1-3,TRBV13,CASSLRGSGNTIYF
TRBJ1-2,TRBV25-1,CASSEGDLGGYTF
TRBJ2-3,TRBV6-5,CASSYSREPITDTQYF
TRBJ1-2,TRBV7-9,CASSSGQGAHGYTF
TRBJ2-1,TRBV2,CASSPRASGGYNEQFF
TRBJ2-5,TRBV7-2,CASSLVAGGLETQYF
TRBJ2-7,TRBV7-7,CASSLETTGVQAYEQYF
TRBJ1-1,TRBV19,CASRASGGGTEAFF
TRBJ1-3,TRBV18,CASSTVPGQSSGNTIYF
TRBJ2-7,TRBV29-1,CSVATIYEQYF
TRBJ1-1,TRBV6-5,CASRQGAQNTEAFF
TRBJ2-3,TRBV3-1/TRBV3-2,CASSQVAGADTQYF
TRBJ1-2,TRBV4-1,CASRRGPLEGNYGYTF
TRBJ1-1,TRBV11-3,CASSLEDGTEAFF
TRBJ2-2,TRBV5-1,CASSLDAGNTGELFF
TRBJ1-1,TRBV5-1,CASSLPGFNTEAFF
TRBJ1-1,TRBV29-1,CSAEGIGDTEAFF
TRBJ2-7,TRBV30,CAWRAAPQMIEQYF
TRBJ2-7,TRBV5-1,CASSPQGTGQGFNEQYF
TRBJ2-7,TRBV28,CASIGQGRYEQYF
TRBJ2-7,TRBV24-1,CATSDSRGLPSYEQYF
TRBJ1-2,TRBV5-4,CASSLGGQNYGYTF
TRBJ1-1,TRBV5-1,CASRRTDTEAFF
TRBJ1-4,TRBV6-5,CASSYSPGTGEELFF
TRBJ2-2,TRBV11-3,CASSSRSNTGELFF
TRBJ1-1,TRBV19,CASSQFLTGREAFF
TRBJ2-7,TRBV9,CASSVGPLAYEQYF
TRBJ2-5,TRBV9,CASSATGRETQYF
TRBJ2-2,TRBV7-2,CASSLGQRSGELFF
TRBJ1-1,TRBV12-3/TRBV12-4,CASSFRQRTEAFF
TRBJ1-2,TRBV7-9,CASSPGTRGYTF